The subject of this entry is one TCR beta chain. Its specificity is unknown. These data come from a study of shared clonotypes between healthy human individuals. On the study more broadly: A couple of female and a few male donors aged 18 to 49 were enrolled. Researchers assigned three CD4 naive, three CD4 memory, two CD8 naive and one CD8 memory plate to each donor.

From CD4+ cells came CD45RA+ naive and CD45RA-negative memory subsets. Using immunoSEQ multiplex PCR, the repertoire was profiled, and TCRdb retains in-frame clones only, with some absent. The data show about 1.1 million clones, roughly 80% seen once. Germline V gene sequence: CDR1 SGHAT, CDR2 FQNNGV. Trimming removed 1 base from V and 1 base from J, with 10 bases in between. The CDR3 has 15 amino acids. Broader study findings: Sequencing depth was a factor that was expected to affect clonotype sharing among donors.

The receptor comes from a man aged 18 to 29 in good health. Some clones in this sample may be carry-over from other donors' samples. The sequencing input was memory CD4+ T cells from PBMCs. The subset is: CD45RA-negative fraction. The rearrangement uses TRBV11-2 and TRBJ2-5; perhaps TRBD1 as D (5 bases). The CDR3 loop reads CASSLAGRGQETQYF. The CDR3 nucleotides read TGTGCCAGCAGCTTAGCGGGTAGGGGCCAAGAGACCCAGTACTTC.